This T cell receptor (beta chain) was captured in a study of blood T cell repertoires in COVID-19. TCRdb's copy holds only in-frame clones and misses some; the assay was immunoSEQ multiplex PCR. The sample lists 120,000 to 150,000 clones, roughly 80% seen once, with under 5.5% in the top ten. This clonotype was obtained from a man aged 40-55 years with acute COVID-19. The source material was PBMCs or T cells enriched from blood (not recorded which).

CDR3 loop: CASKVGGTNYGYTF. DNA for the CDR3: TGTGCCAGCAAGGTTGGAGGAACTAACTATGGCTACACCTTC. The chain is built from TRBV6-5 and TRBJ1-2; no definite D call. The germline gives CDR1 MNHEY, CDR2 SVGAGI. The CDR3 runs 14 residues. Trimming pared 7 bases from V and 0 bases from J, leaving 12 bases between.